The T cell receptor (beta chain) under discussion was sequenced for a study of blood T cells in healthy people across ages. Regarding this clonotype: What it binds is not known.

CDR1 DFQATT and CDR2 SNEGSKA come from the germline V gene (reference sequence). Between the trimmed V and J ends, which lost 3 bases and 4 bases, there was a span of 12 bases. The CDR3 contains 13 residues. The authors ran a second PCR of roughly 6 to 11 cycles using a sample-barcoded 5' primer and a J-beta primer mix. MiXCR was run by TCRdb on the 5' RACE reads, yielding one entry per CDR3 protein. The data show 550,000 to 800,000 distinct CDR3 sequences, with about 32% seen just once and over 15% held by the top ten. General observations from the study: Among long-lived donors, naive CD4+ cells were more numerous and diversity higher than in aged donors.

This TCR was recovered from a woman aged 80 or over in good health. Material for sequencing was blood. The chain employs TRBV20-1 and TRBJ1-2; possibly TRBD1 for D (5 bases). Here the CDR3 DNA reads TGCAGTGCTAGGGGGGGTTCCCTCTATGGCTACACCTTC. Translated, it gives CSARGGSLYGYTF.